The clone carrying this T cell receptor beta chain was seen a few times. Its specificity is unknown. The TCR beta CDR3 regions underwent amplification using RNA transcripts as the source. The study used the HTBI primer set for a first-round RT-PCR of the TCR CDR3. TCRdb re-derived calls from the multiplex PCR reads in MiXCR, one entry per CDR3 protein. The top ten hold approximately 49% of the sample, which has almost 500,000 distinct CDR3 sequences, roughly 22% seen once. This record comes from a study of T cells in Graves' hyperthyroidism and ophthalmopathy. General observations from the study: The majority of expanded thyroid clonotypes above 0.001 also appeared in blood.

The CDR3 contains 21 residues. V shed 1 base and J 0 bases; nucleotides not matched to a gene: 17. In germline, CDR1 is LNHNV, CDR2 YYDKDF (reference sequence). The sequence derives from a woman aged 70 to 79 with Graves' ophthalmopathy. V and J are TRBV15 and TRBJ1-3; 8 bases line up with TRBD1. The specimen sequenced was blood. The CDR3 sequence: CATSRGLRRQGYASSGNTIYF. In DNA, the CDR3 is TGTGCCACCAGCAGAGGTCTAAGGAGACAGGGGTACGCGAGCTCTGGAAACACCATATATTTT.